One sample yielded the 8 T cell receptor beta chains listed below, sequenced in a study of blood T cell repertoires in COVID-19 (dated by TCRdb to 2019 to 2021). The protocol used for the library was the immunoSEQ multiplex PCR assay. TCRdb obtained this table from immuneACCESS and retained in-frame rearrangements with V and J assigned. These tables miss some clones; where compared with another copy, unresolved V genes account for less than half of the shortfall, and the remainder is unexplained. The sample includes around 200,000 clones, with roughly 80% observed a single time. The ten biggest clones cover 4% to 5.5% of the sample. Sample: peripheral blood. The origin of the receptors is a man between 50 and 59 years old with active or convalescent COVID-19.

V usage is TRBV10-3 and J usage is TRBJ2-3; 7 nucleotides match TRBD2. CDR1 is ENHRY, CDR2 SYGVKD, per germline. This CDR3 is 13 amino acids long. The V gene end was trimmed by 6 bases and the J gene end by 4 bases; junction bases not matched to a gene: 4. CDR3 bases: TGTGCCATCAGAACTAGCGAGGCAGATACGCAGTATTTT. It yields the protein CAIRTSEADTQYF.

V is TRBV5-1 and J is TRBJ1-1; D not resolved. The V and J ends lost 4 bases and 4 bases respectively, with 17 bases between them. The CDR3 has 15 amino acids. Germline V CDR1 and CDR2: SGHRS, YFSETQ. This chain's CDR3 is CASSRDGTEGTEAFF. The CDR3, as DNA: TGCGCCAGCAGCAGAGACGGTACGGAGGGCACTGAAGCTTTCTTT.

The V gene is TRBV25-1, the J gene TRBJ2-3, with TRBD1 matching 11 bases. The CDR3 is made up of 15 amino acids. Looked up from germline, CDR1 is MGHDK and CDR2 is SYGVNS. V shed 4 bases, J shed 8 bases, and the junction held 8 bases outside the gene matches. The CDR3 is CASSVRDRGVGTQYF. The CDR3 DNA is TGTGCCAGCAGTGTCCGGGACAGGGGGGTTGGTACGCAGTATTTT. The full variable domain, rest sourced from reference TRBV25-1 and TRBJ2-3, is EADIYQTPRYLVIGTGKKITLECSQTMGHDKMYWYQQDPGMELHLIHYSYGVNSTEKGDLSSESTVSRIRTEHFPLTLESARPSHTSQYLCASSVRDRGVGTQYFGPGTRLTVL.

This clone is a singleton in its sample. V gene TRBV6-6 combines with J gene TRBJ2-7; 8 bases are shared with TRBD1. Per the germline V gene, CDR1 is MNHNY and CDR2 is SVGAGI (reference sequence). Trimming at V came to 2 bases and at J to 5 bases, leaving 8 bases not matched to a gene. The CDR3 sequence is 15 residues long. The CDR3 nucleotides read TGTGCCAGCAGTTACGATACAGGGGGTGTCCACGAGCAGTACTTC. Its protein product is CASSYDTGGVHEQYF.

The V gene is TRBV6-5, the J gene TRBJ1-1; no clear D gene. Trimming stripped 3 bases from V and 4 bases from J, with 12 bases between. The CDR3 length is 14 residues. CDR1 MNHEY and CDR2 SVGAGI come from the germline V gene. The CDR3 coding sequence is TGTGCCAGCAGTTATACCCGGGTGGCCACTGAAGCTTTCTTT. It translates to CASSYTRVATEAFF.

CDR3 nucleotides: TGTGCCAGCACTTCCTTCGACAGGAACTATGGCTACACCTTC. As protein: CASTSFDRNYGYTF. This chain links TRBV5-6 with TRBJ1-2, with a weak D call TRBD1 (6 bases). The germline V and J ends were trimmed by 6 bases and 2 bases, with 14 bases remaining between them. The CDR3 contains 14 residues. Germline-derived CDR1 and CDR2 are SGHDT and YYEEEE.

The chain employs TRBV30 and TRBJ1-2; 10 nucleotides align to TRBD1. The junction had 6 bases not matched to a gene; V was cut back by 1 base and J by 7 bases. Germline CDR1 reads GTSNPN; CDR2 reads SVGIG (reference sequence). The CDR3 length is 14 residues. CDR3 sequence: CAWSGGTGAFGYTF. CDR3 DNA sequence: TGTGCCTGGAGTGGCGGGACAGGGGCTTTTGGCTACACCTTC.

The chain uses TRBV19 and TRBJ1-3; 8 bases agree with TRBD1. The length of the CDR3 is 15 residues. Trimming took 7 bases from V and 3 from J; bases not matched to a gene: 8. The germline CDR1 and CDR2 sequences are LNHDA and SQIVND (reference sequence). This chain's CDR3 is CASTSDRERGNTIYF. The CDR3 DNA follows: TGTGCCAGTACCTCGGACAGGGAGCGTGGAAACACCATATATTTT.